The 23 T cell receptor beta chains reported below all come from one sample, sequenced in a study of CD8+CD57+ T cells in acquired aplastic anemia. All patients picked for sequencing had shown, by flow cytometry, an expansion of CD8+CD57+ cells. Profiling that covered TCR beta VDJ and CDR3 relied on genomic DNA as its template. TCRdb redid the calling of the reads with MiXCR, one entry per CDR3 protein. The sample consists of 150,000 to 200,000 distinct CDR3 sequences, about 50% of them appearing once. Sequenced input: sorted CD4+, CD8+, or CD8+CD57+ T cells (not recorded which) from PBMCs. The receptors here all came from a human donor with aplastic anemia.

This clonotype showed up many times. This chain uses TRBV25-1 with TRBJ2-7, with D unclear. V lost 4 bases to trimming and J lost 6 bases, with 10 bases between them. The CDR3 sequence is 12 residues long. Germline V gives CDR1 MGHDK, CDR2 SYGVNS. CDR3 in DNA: TGTGCCAGCAGTGGTAGCACGGGCGAGCAGTACTTC. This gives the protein CASSGSTGEQYF.

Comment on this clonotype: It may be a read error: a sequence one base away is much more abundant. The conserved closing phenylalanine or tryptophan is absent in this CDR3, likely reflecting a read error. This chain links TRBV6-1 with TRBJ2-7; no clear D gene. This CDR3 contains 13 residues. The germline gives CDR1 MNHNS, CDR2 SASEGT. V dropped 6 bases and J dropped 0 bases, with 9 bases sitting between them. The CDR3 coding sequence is TGTGCCAGCAGGCCCAGGAGCTCCTACGAGCAGTACTCC. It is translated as CASRPRSSYEQYS.

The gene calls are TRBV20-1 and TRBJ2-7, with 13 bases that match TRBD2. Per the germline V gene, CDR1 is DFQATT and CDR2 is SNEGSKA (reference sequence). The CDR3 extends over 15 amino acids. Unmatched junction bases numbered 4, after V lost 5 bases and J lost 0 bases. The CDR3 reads CSAARTSGGSYEQYF. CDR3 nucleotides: TGCAGTGCTGCCCGGACTAGCGGGGGCTCCTACGAGCAGTACTTC.

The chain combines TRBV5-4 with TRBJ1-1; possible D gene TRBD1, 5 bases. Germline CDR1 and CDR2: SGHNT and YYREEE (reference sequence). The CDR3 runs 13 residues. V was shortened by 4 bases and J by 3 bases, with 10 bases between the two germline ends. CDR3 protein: CASSRGRDTEAFF. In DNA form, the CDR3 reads TGTGCCAGCAGCCGGGGCAGGGACACTGAAGCTTTCTTT.

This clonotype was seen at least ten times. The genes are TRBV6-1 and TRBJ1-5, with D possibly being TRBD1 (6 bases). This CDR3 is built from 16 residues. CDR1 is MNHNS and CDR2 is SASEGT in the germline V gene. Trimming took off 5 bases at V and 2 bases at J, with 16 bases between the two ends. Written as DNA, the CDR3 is TGTGCCAGCAGTCAGACCCAGACAGGAGGCAATCAGCCCCAGCATTTT. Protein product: CASSQTQTGGNQPQHF.

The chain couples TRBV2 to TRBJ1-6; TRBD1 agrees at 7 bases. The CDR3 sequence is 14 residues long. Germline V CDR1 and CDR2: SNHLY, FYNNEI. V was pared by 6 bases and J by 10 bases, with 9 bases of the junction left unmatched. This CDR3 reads CASREHRGTSPLHF. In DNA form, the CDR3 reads TGTGCCAGCAGAGAACACAGGGGTACCTCACCCCTCCACTTT.

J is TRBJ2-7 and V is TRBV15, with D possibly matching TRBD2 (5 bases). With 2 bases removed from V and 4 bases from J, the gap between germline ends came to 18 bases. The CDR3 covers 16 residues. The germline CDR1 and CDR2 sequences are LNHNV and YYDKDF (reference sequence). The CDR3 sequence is CATSRPKAAEGYEQYF. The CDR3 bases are TGTGCCACCAGCAGACCGAAAGCGGCGGAAGGGTACGAGCAGTACTTC.

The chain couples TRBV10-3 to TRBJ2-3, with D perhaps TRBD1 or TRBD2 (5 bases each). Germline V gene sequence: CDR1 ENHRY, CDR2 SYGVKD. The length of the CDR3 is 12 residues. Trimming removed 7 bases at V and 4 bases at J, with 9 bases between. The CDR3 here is CAINGDADTQYF. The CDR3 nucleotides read TGTGCCATCAATGGGGACGCAGATACGCAGTATTTT.

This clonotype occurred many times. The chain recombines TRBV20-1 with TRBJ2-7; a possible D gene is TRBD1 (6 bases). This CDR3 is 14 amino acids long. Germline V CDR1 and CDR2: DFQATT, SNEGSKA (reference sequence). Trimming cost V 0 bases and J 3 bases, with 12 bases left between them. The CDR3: CSARDPGTSYEQYF. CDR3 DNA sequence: TGCAGTGCTAGAGATCCCGGGACAAGCTACGAGCAGTACTTC.

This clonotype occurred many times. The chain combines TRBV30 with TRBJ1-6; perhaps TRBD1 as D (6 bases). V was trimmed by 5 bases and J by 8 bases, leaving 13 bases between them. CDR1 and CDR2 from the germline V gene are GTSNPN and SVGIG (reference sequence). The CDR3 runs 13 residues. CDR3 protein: CAWDGGSHSPLHF. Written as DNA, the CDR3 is TGTGCCTGGGACGGGGGCAGTCATTCACCCCTCCACTTT.

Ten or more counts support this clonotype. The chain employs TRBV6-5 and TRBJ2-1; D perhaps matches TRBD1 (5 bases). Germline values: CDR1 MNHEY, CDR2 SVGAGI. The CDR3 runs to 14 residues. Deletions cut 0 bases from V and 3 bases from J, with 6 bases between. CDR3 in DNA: TGTGCCAGCAGTTACTCAGACAGCTACAATGAGCAGTTCTTC. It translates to CASSYSDSYNEQFF.

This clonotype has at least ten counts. In nucleotides, the CDR3 is TGTGCCAGTAGTATAGGGCGGGGACCACCCCTCCACTTT. Its translation is CASSIGRGPPLHF. The chain links TRBV19 to TRBJ1-6, with D maybe TRBD1 (5 bases). Germline V gene data show CDR1 as LNHDA and CDR2 as SQIVND (reference sequence). V was trimmed by 1 base and J by 11 bases, leaving 9 bases between them. The CDR3 has 13 amino acids.

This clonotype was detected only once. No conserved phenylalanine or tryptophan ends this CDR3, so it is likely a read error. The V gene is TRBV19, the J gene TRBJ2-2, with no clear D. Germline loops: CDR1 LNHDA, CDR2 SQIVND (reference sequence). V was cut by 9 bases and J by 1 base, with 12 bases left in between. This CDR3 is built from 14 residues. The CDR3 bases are TGTGCCAGCAACCCGGCCGGGAACACCGGGGAGCTGTTTTAT. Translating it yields CASNPAGNTGELFY.

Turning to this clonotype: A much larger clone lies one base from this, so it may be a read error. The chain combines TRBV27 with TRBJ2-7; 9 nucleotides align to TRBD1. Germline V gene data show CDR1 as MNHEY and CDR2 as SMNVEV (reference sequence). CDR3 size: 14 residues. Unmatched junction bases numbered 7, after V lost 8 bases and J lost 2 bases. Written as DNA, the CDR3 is TGTGCCAGCGGTCAGACAGGGGGGACCTACGAGCAGTACTTC. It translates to CASGQTGGTYEQYF.

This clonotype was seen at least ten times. In nucleotides, the CDR3 is TGTGCCAGTAGTGGTTGGGACAGGACTGAAGCTTTCTTT. It specifies CASSGWDRTEAFF. This chain connects TRBV19 to TRBJ1-1; 8 bases match TRBD1. Germline CDR1 and CDR2: LNHDA and SQIVND (reference sequence). This CDR3 comprises 13 residues. The junction had 4 bases not matched to a gene; V was cut back by 5 bases and J by 5 bases.

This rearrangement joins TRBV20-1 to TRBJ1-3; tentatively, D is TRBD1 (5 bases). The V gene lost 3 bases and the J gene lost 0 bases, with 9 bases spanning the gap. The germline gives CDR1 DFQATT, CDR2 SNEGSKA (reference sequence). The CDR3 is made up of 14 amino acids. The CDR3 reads CSARRGSSGNTIYF. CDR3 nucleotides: TGCAGTGCTAGGAGGGGTAGCTCTGGAAACACCATATATTTT.

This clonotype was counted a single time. CDR3: CASSLPAEGQPQHF. The CDR3 nucleotides are TGTGCCAGCAGCCTACCAGCAGAGGGCCAGCCCCAGCATTTT. The V call is TRBV2, the J call TRBJ1-5; D unresolved. The CDR3 extends over 14 amino acids. Germline values: CDR1 SNHLY, CDR2 FYNNEI. The V and J ends lost 6 bases and 7 bases respectively, with 16 bases between them.

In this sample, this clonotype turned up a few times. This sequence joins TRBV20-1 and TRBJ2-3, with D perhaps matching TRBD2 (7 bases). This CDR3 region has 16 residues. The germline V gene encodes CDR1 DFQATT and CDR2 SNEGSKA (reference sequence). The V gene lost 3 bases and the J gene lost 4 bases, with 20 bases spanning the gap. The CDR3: CSARLGSGGLSDTQYF. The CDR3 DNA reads TGCAGTGCTAGGCTTGGGTCGGGGGGCCTATCAGATACGCAGTATTTT.

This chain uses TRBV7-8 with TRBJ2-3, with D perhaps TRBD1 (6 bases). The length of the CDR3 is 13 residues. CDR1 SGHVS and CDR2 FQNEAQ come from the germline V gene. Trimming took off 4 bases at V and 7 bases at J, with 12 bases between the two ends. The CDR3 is CASSSTGTNTQYF. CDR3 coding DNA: TGTGCCAGCAGCTCCACAGGGACAAATACGCAGTATTTT.

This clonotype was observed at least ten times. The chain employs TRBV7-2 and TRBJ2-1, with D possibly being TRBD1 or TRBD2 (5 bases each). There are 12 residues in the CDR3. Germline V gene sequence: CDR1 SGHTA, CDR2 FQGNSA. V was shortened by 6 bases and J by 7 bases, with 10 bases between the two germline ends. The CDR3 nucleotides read TGTGCCAGCAGGGAGGCAGGGAATGAGCAGTTCTTC. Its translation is CASREAGNEQFF.

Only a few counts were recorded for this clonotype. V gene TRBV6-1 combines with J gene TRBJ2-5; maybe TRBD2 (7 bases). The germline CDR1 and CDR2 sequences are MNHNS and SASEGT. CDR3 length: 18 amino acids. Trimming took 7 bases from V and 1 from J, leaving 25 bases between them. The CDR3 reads CASTEGVLAPTFQETQYF. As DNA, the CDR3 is TGTGCCAGCACTGAGGGGGTACTAGCGCCTACTTTCCAAGAGACCCAGTACTTC.

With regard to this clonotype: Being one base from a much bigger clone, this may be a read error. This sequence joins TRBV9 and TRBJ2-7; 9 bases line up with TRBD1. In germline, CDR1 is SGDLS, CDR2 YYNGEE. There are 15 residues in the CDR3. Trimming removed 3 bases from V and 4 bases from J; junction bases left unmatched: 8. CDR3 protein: CASSDAEGQGYEQYF. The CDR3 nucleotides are TGTGCCAGCAGCGATGCTGAGGGACAGGGTTACGAGCAGTACTTC.

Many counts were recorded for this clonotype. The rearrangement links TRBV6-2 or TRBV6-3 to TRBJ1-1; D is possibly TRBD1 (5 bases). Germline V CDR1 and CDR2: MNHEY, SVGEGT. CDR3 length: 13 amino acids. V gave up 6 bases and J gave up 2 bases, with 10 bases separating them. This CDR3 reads CASSPTENTEAFF. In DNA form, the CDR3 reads TGTGCCAGCAGCCCGACAGAAAACACTGAAGCTTTCTTT.